Listed below are T cell receptor beta chains from one sample, sequenced in a study of blood T cell repertoires in COVID-19. Here immunoSEQ multiplex PCR was the method, and the copy in TCRdb shows in-frame clones only, minus some. In the table there are some 310,000 clones, about 90% of which are singletons. The sample was peripheral blood. All receptors come from a woman aged 40 to 50 with COVID-19, enrolled during active disease. Each CDR3 is given with its conserved first and last residue. D genes are given only for firm matches. Clone size, where shown, is once, few, many, or a class for clones that have expanded.

CDR3nt,CDR3aa,j_gene,abundance,v_gene,d_gene
TGTGCCAGCAGCCAAAACGCCGGGGGGGGCTACACCTTC,CASSQNAGGGYTF,TRBJ1-2,-,TRBV7-2,-
TGTGCCAGCAGTTCACAGATATCGAACACCGGGGAGCTGTTTTTT,CASSSQISNTGELFF,TRBJ2-2,-,TRBV27,-
TGCGCCAGCGCGGGGTTGAACACTGAAGCTTTCTTT,CASAGLNTEAFF,TRBJ1-1,-,TRBV5-1,-
TGTGCCAGCAGCAACAACGACAGGGGGAACTTCGACACTGAAGCTTTCTTT,CASSNNDRGNFDTEAFF,TRBJ1-1,once,TRBV21-1,-
TGTGCCAGCAGCGCCTTACCAGCGGGGCGGGGGAATGAGCAGTTCTTC,CASSALPAGRGNEQFF,TRBJ2-1,-,TRBV7-2,TRBD2
TGCAGTGCTAGTTGGTCTAGGTGGTACTTC,CSASWSRWYF,TRBJ2-7,-,TRBV20-1,-
TGTGCCAGCAGTTCCCTACCGGGACACAGGCAGGGAGAGACCCAGTACTTC,CASSSLPGHRQGETQYF,TRBJ2-5,-,TRBV27,-
TGTGCCAGCAGCCAATTACAGGCCCTTTCTTCCTACGAGCAGTACTTC,CASSQLQALSSYEQYF,TRBJ2-7,-,TRBV4-2,-
TGTGCCAGCAGTTTAAGGGCTAGCGGGAGGTCTTACCACAATGAGCAGTTCTTC,CASSLRASGRSYHNEQFF,TRBJ2-1,once,TRBV27,TRBD2
TGTGCCAGCAGGGCGGGCAGCTCCTACGAGCAGTACTTC,CASRAGSSYEQYF,TRBJ2-7,-,TRBV6-5,-
TGTGCCAGCAGCTTGGTGGCAGGGAACTATGGCTACACCTTC,CASSLVAGNYGYTF,TRBJ1-2,-,TRBV5-6,-
TGTGCCACCAGCAGAGATCTGGGACAGGGGTCCTACGAGCAGTACTTC,CATSRDLGQGSYEQYF,TRBJ2-7,-,TRBV15,TRBD1
TGTGCCTGGAGTCGCAGAGAAGCTTTCTTT,CAWSRREAFF,TRBJ1-1,-,TRBV30,-
TGCAGTGCTAGTCAACCGGGACTAGAGGAGACCCAGTACTTC,CSASQPGLEETQYF,TRBJ2-5,-,TRBV20-1,TRBD2
TGTGCCAGCAGTTCATATATACTAGCGGGAGGATCCCATGAGCAGTTCTTC,CASSSYILAGGSHEQFF,TRBJ2-1,-,TRBV27,TRBD2
TGTGCCAGCAGCCCGAGGGCGGGACTAGAGTCCTACAATGAGCAGTTCTTC,CASSPRAGLESYNEQFF,TRBJ2-1,-,TRBV6-2/TRBV6-3,TRBD2
TGTGCCAGCAGCCAAGGGGCCAGGCCTGAAGACACTGAAGCTTTCTTT,CASSQGARPEDTEAFF,TRBJ1-1,-,TRBV4-2,-
TGTGCCAGCGTACCCTGGCGGGGGACCGTCGAGCAGTTCTTC,CASVPWRGTVEQFF,TRBJ2-1,-,TRBV11-3,TRBD2
TGTGCCAGCAGCTTGTCTGGCACAGATACGCAGTATTTT,CASSLSGTDTQYF,TRBJ2-3,-,TRBV5-5,-
TGTGCCAGCAGCTCTCGTGCGGGGAACACTGAAGCTTTCTTT,CASSSRAGNTEAFF,TRBJ1-1,-,TRBV7-2,-
TGTGCCAGCAGCCCTGGACAGGAAGGCAAAAACATTCAGTACTTC,CASSPGQEGKNIQYF,TRBJ2-4,-,TRBV28,TRBD1
TGTGCCAGCAGTACGTCCCGGGACATCTTCAATGGCTACACCTTC,CASSTSRDIFNGYTF,TRBJ1-2,-,TRBV28,-
TGTGCCAGCAGTGAAGCCAAGGGGCCCTATGGCTACACCTTC,CASSEAKGPYGYTF,TRBJ1-2,-,TRBV2,-
TGTGCCAGCAACCGCTCGGGACAGGGGAGCACAGATACGCAGTATTTT,CASNRSGQGSTDTQYF,TRBJ2-3,-,TRBV28,TRBD1
TGTGCCAGCCGAGTAGTAGCCGGGGAGCTGTTTTTT,CASRVVAGELFF,TRBJ2-2,-,TRBV2,-
TGCGCCAGCAGCCTACATACAGGGCTAAGTGGTGAGCAGTTCTTC,CASSLHTGLSGEQFF,TRBJ2-1,-,TRBV4-3,-
TGTGCCAGCAGTCCCCTAGAGGGACTGACCACCGGGGAGCTGTTTTTT,CASSPLEGLTTGELFF,TRBJ2-2,-,TRBV6-6,-
TGTGCCAGCACCCCAAGTGGAACGCGGGAGGGTTACAATGAGCAGTTCTTC,CASTPSGTREGYNEQFF,TRBJ2-1,-,TRBV7-9,TRBD2
TGTGCCAGCAGTTTAGTACAGGCCTTAGAAGAGACCCAGTACTTC,CASSLVQALEETQYF,TRBJ2-5,-,TRBV28,-
TGTGCCTGGACAGGGTTTAGCTCCTACGAGCAGTACTTC,CAWTGFSSYEQYF,TRBJ2-7,-,TRBV30,-
TGTGCCAGTAGTATAGGCGGTAGCGTCCCCTACGAGCAGTACTTC,CASSIGGSVPYEQYF,TRBJ2-7,-,TRBV19,-
TGTGCCAGCTCACCGCCGGGACAGCGATACACTGAAGCTTTCTTT,CASSPPGQRYTEAFF,TRBJ1-1,-,TRBV18,TRBD1
TGTGCCAGCAGGACGGGCGGGGGGTACTACGAGCAGTACTTC,CASRTGGGYYEQYF,TRBJ2-7,-,TRBV5-6,TRBD2
TGTGCCAGCAGCTTGGCCGGGAACACCGGGGAGCTGTTTTTT,CASSLAGNTGELFF,TRBJ2-2,-,TRBV5-5,-
TGTGCCAGCAGTTTAATGCCAGGTCTAATGAACACTGAAGCTTTCTTT,CASSLMPGLMNTEAFF,TRBJ1-1,-,TRBV28,-
TGCAGCGTTGCAGGGAAGCAGAACACTGAAGCTTTCTTT,CSVAGKQNTEAFF,TRBJ1-1,once,TRBV29-1,-
TGTGCCAGCAGTCCAAGACAGGTTAACTGGGTCCTGACTTTC,CASSPRQVNWVLTF,TRBJ2-6,-,TRBV27,-
TGTGCCAGCTCACCACGTCTAGCGACCACAGATACGCAGTATTTT,CASSPRLATTDTQYF,TRBJ2-3,-,TRBV18,-
TGCGCCAGCAGCTTCCGACTAGCGGGCTACAATGAGCAGTTCTTC,CASSFRLAGYNEQFF,TRBJ2-1,-,TRBV5-1,TRBD2
TGTGCCAGCAGTCCAACTCAGGGGCTACGAACCCAAGCTTTCTTT,CASSPTQGLRTQAFF,TRBJ1-1,-,TRBV27,-
TGTGCCAGCAGTGACACCCGGGGGTTCGCGGAAAAACTGTTTTTT,CASSDTRGFAEKLFF,TRBJ1-4,few,TRBV25-1,-
TGTGCCACCAGCCCCCGACAGGGGGCTGTGGATGGCTACACCTTC,CATSPRQGAVDGYTF,TRBJ1-2,once,TRBV15,TRBD1
TGTGCCAGCAGTTTATATCAGGGACTGAACACCGGGGAGCTGTTTTTT,CASSLYQGLNTGELFF,TRBJ2-2,-,TRBV27,-
TGTGCCAGCAGCTCACAGGCAGGCTATAATTCACCCCTCCACTTT,CASSSQAGYNSPLHF,TRBJ1-6,-,TRBV11-2,-
TGTGCCAGCAGCTTTTCCCGGAAGGCACCGGGACACCCTGCGGGAGAGACCCAGTACTTC,CASSFSRKAPGHPAGETQYF,TRBJ2-5,-,TRBV28,-
TGTGCCAGCAGTTTCAGACTAGCGGACATAGACAATGAGCAGTTCTTC,CASSFRLADIDNEQFF,TRBJ2-1,-,TRBV6-5,TRBD2
TGCGCCAGCAGCTTGACGGAGTCGGGAGGGGAATACGAGCAGTACTTC,CASSLTESGGEYEQYF,TRBJ2-7,-,TRBV5-1,TRBD2
TGCGCCAGCAGCCAAGATCTTCAGGGCTTAAGTGGCTACACCTTC,CASSQDLQGLSGYTF,TRBJ1-2,-,TRBV4-3,-